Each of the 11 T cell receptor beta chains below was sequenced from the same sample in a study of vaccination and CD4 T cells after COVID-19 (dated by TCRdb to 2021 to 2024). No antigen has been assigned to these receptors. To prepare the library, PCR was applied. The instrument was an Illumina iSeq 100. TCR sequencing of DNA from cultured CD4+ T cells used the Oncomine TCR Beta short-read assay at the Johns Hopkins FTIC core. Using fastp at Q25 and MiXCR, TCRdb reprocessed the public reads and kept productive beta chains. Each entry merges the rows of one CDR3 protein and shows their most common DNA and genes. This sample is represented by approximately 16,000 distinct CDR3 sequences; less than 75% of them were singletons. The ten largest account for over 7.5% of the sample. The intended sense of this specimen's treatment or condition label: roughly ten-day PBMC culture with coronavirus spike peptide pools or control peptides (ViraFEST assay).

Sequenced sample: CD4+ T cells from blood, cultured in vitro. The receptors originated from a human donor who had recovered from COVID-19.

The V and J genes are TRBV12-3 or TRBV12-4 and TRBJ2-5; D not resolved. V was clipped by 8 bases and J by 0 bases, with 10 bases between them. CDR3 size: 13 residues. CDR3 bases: TGTGCCAGCCGCACGGAGTACCAAGAGACCCAGTACTTC. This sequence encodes CASRTEYQETQYF.

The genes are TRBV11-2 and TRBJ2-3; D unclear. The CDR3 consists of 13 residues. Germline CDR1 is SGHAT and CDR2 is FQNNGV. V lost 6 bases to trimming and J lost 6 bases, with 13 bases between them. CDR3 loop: CASSPLSRDTQYF. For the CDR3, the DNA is TGTGCCAGCAGTCCATTGTCTAGGGATACGCAGTATTTT.

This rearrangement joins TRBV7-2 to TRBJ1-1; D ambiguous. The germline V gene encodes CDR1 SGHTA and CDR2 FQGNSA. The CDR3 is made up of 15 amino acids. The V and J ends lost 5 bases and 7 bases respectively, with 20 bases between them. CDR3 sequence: CASSIQDPSKGEAFF. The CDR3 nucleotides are TGTGCCAGCAGCATTCAGGACCCCTCTAAGGGTGAAGCTTTCTTT.

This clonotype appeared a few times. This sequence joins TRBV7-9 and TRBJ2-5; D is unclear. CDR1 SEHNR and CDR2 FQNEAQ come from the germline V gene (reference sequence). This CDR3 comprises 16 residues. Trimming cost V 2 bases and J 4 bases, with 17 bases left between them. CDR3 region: CASSLNGPAIAETQYF. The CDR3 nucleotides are TGTGCCAGCAGCTTAAATGGCCCAGCCATAGCAGAGACCCAGTACTTC.

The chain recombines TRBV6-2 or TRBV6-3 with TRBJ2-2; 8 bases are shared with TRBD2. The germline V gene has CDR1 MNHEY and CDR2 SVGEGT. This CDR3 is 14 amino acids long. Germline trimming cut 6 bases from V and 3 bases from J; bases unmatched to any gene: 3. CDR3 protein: CASSSGGDTGELFF. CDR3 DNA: TGTGCCAGCAGCTCGGGGGGGGACACCGGGGAGCTGTTTTTT.

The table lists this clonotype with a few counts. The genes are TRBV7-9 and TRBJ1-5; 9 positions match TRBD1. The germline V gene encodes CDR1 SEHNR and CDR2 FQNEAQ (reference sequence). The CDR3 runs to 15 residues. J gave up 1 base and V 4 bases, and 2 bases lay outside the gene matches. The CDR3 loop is CASSYGTGSNQPQHF. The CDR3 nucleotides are TGTGCCAGCAGCTACGGGACAGGGAGCAATCAGCCCCAGCATTTT.

CDR3 DNA: TGTGCCAGCAGCTTAAACCCCGACAATGAGCAGTTCTTC. Protein sequence: CASSLNPDNEQFF. This chain joins TRBV7-3 and TRBJ2-1; D is undetermined. This CDR3 is 13 amino acids long. V was clipped by 1 base and J by 5 bases, with 6 bases between them. From germline, CDR1 is SGHTA and CDR2 FQGTGA.

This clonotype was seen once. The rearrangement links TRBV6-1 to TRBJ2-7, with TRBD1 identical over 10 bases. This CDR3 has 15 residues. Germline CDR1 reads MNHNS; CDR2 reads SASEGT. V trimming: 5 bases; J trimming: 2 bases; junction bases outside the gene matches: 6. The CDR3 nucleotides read TGTGCCAGCAGTACCCGGACAGGGGGGGCCTACGAGCAGTACTTC. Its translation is CASSTRTGGAYEQYF.

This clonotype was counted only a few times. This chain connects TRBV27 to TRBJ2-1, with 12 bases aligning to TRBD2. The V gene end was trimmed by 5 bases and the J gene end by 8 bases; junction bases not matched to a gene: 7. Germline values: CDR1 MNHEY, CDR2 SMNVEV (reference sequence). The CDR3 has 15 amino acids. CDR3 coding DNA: TGTGCCAGCAGTCCCGGGACTAGCGGGCGGTATGAGCAGTTCTTC. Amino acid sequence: CASSPGTSGRYEQFF.

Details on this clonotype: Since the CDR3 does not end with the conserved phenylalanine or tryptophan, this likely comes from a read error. CDR3: CASRKAGGGQPQHL. The CDR3 DNA reads as TGTGCCAGCAGAAAGGCCGGGGGGGGACAGCCCCAGCATTTA. V gene TRBV12-3 or TRBV12-4 combines with J gene TRBJ1-5, with D perhaps matching TRBD1 (5 bases). Between the trimmed V and J ends, which lost 6 bases and 7 bases, there was a span of 16 bases. The CDR3 runs to 14 residues.

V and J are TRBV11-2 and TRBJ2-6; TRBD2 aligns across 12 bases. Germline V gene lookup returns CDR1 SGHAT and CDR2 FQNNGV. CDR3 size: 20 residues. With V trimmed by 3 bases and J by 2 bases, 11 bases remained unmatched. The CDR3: CASSFSLRASGRAGANVLTF. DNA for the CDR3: TGTGCCAGCAGCTTCTCCCTCCGGGCTAGCGGGAGGGCTGGGGCCAACGTCCTGACTTTC.